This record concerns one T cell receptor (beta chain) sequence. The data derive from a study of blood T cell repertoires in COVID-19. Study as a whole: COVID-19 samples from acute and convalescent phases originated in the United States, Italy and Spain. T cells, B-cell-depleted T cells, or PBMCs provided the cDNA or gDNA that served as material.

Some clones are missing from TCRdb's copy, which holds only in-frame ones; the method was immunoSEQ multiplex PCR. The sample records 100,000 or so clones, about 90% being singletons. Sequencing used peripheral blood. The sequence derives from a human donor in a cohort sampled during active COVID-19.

The CDR3: CAISELAPRPDQPQHF. The CDR3 DNA follows: TGTGCCATCAGTGAGCTCGCGCCGAGGCCGGATCAGCCCCAGCATTTT. The V and J genes are TRBV10-3 and TRBJ1-5; D gene uncertain. The CDR3 extends over 16 amino acids. V was clipped by 2 bases and J by 5 bases, with 16 bases between them. In germline, CDR1 is ENHRY, CDR2 SYGVKD.